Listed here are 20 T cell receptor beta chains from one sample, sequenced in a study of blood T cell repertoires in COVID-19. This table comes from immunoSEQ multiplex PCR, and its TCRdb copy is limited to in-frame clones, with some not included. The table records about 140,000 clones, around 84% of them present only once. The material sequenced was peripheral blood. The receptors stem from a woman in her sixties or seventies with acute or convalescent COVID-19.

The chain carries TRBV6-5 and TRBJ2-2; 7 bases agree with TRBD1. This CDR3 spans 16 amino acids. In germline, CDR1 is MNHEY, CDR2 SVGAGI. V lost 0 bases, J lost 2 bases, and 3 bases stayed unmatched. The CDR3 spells CASSYSRGRNTGELFF. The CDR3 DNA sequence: TGTGCCAGCAGTTACTCGAGGGGGCGCAACACCGGGGAGCTGTTTTTT.

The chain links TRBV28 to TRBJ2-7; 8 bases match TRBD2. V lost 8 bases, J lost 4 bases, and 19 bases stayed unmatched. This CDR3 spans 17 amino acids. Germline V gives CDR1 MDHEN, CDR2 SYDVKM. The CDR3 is CASPLYRGGRGEYEQYF. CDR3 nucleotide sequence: TGTGCCAGCCCACTGTACCGGGGGGGTAGGGGCGAGTACGAGCAGTACTTC.

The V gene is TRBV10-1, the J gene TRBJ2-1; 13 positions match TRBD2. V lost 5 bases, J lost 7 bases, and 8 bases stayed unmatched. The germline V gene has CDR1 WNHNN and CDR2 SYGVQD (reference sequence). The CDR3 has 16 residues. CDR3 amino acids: CASSRTSGGAGNEQFF. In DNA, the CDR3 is TGCGCCAGCAGTAGGACTAGCGGGGGCGCGGGTAATGAGCAGTTCTTC.

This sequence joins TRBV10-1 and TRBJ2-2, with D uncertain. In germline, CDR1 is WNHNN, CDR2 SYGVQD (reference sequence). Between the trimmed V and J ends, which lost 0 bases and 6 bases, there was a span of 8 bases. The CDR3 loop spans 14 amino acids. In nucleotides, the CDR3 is TGCGCCAGCAGTGAGTCGCCGGGTTCCGGGGAGCTGTTTTTT. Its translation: CASSESPGSGELFF.

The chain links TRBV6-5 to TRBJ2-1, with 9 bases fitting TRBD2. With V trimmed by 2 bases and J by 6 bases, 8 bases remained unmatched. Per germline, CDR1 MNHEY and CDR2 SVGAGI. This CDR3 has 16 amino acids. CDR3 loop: CASSYGGGGAANEQFF. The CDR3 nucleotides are TGTGCCAGCAGTTACGGCGGCGGGGGGGCCGCCAATGAGCAGTTCTTC.

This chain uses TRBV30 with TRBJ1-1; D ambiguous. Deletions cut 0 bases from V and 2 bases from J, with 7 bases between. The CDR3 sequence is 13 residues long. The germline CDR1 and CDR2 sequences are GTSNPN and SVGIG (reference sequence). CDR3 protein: CAWSVTVNTEAFF. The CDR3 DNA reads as TGTGCCTGGAGTGTAACAGTAAACACTGAAGCTTTCTTT.

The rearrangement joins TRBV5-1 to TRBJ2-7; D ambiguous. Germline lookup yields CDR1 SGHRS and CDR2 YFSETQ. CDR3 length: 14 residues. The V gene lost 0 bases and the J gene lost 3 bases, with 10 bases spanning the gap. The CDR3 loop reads CASSLVQNHYEQYF. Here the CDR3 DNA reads TGCGCCAGCAGCTTGGTACAGAACCACTACGAGCAGTACTTC.

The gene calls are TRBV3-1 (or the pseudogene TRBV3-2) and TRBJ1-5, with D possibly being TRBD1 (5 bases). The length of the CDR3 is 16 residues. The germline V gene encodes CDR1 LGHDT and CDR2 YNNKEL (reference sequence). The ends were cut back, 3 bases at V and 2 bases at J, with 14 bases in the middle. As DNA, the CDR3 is TGTGCCAGCAGCCAGCAAGGACGGGGGGGCAATCAGCCCCAGCATTTT. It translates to CASSQQGRGGNQPQHF.

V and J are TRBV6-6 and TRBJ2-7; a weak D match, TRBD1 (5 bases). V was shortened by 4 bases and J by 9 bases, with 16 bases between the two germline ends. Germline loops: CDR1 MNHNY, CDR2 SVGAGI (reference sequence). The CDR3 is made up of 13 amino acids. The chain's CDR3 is CASSLVRGSGQYF. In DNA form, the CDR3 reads TGTGCCAGCAGTTTAGTAAGGGGATCGGGGCAGTACTTC.

CDR3 sequence reads: CASSSGGVPYNEQFF. The CDR3 bases are TGTGCCAGTAGTAGCGGGGGGGTCCCCTACAATGAGCAGTTCTTC. The chain links TRBV19 to TRBJ2-1, with 9 bases that match TRBD2. The V segment lost 4 bases and the J segment 2 bases; nucleotides outside the gene matches: 3. Germline V gives CDR1 LNHDA, CDR2 SQIVND (reference sequence). This CDR3 contains 15 residues.

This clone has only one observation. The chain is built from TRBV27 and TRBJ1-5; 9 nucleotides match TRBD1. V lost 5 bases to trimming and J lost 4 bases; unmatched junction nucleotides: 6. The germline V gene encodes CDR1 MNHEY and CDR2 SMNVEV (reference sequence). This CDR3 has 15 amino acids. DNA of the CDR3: TGTGCCAGCAGTCCGATGACAGGGGGAAATCAGCCCCAGCATTTT. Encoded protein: CASSPMTGGNQPQHF.

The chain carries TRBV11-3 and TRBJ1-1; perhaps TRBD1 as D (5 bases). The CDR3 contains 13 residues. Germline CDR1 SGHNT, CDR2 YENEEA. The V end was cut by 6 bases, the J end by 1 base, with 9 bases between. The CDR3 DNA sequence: TGTGCCAGCAGGCGCAGGGAGAACACTGAAGCTTTCTTT. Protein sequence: CASRRRENTEAFF.

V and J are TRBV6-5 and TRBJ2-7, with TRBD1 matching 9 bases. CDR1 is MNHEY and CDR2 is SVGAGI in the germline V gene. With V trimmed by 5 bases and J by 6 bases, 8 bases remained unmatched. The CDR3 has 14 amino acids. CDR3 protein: CASSQGTGHFEQYF. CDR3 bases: TGTGCCAGCAGTCAGGGGACAGGGCACTTCGAGCAGTACTTC.

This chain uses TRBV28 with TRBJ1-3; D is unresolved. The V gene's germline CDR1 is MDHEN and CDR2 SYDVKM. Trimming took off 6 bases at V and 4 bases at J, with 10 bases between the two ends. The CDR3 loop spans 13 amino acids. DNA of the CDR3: TGTGCCAGCAGACCCCCCGGGGGAAACACCATATATTTT. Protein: CASRPPGGNTIYF.

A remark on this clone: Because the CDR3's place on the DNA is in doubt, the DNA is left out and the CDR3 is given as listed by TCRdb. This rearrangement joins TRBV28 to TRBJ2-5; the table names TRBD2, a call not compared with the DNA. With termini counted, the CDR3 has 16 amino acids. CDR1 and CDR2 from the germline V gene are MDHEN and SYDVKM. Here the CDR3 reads CASSSGLAGPQYFDDF.

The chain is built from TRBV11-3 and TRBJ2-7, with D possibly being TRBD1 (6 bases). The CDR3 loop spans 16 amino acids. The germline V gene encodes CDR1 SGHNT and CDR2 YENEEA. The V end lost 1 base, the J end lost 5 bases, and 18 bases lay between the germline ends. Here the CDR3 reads CASSLVPGDISHEQYF. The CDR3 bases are TGTGCCAGCAGCTTAGTTCCAGGGGACATATCGCACGAGCAGTACTTC.

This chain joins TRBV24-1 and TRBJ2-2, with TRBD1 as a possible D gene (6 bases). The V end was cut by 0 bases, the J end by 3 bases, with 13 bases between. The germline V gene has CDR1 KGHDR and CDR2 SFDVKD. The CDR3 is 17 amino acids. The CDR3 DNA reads TGTGCCACCAGTGATTTGCAAGGGGCAGGGGACACCGGGGAGCTGTTTTTT. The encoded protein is CATSDLQGAGDTGELFF.

CDR3 sequence (DNA): TGCAGCGTTGGTCTCGGTCTAAATCAGCCCCAGCATTTT. Encoded protein: CSVGLGLNQPQHF. The chain links TRBV29-1 to TRBJ1-5, with D hard to call. Trimming stripped 4 bases from V and 4 bases from J, with 11 bases between. This CDR3 spans 13 amino acids. CDR1 SQVTM and CDR2 ANQGSEA come from the germline V gene.

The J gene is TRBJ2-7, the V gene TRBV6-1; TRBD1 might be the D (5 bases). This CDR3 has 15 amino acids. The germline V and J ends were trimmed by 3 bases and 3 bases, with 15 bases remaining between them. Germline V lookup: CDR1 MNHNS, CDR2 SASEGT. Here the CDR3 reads CASSEETATNYEQYF. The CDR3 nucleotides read TGTGCCAGCAGTGAGGAGACAGCAACGAACTACGAGCAGTACTTC.

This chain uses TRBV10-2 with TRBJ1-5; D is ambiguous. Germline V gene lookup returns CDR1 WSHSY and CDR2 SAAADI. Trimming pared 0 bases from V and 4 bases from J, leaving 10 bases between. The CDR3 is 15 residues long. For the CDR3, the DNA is TGCGCCAGCAGTGAGTCGAGTGGTGTAAATCAGCCCCAGCATTTT. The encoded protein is CASSESSGVNQPQHF.